This T cell receptor (beta chain) was identified in a study of cytomegalovirus exposure and HLA in healthy donors. Germline CDR1 and CDR2: SQVTM and ANQGSEA. After removal of 2 bases from V and 4 bases from J, the junction contained 11 bases not matched to a gene. The CDR3 spans 16 residues. Use of 60 Vbeta and 13 Jbeta primers characterized the PCR. TCRdb's table, derived via immunoSEQ multiplex PCR, lists solely in-frame clones and lacks some. The sample lists about 120,000 clones, under 85% occurring once. The receptor was isolated from a woman between 18 and 29 years old in good health and CMV-seronegative. The specimen sequenced was PBMCs. The J gene is TRBJ2-7, the V gene TRBV29-1, with TRBD1 identical over 10 bases. CDR3 sequence (DNA): TGCAGCGTTGAATCAACCGTGACAGGGGGCGCTTACGAGCAGTACTTC. Residues: CSVESTVTGGAYEQYF.